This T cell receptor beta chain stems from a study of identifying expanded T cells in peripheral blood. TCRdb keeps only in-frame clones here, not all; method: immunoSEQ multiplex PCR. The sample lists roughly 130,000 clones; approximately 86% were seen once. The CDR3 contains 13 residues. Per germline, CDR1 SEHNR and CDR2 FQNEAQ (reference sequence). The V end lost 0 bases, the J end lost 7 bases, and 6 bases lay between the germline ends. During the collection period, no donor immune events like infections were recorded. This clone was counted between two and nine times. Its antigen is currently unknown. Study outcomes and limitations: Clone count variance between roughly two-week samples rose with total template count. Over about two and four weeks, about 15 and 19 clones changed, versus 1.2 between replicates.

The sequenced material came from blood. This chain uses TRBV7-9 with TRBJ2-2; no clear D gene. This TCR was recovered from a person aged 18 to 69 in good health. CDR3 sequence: CASSLAVVGELFF. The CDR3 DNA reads TGTGCCAGCAGCTTAGCGGTCGTCGGGGAGCTGTTTTTT.